This TCR beta chain was observed in a study of blood T cell repertoires in COVID-19. This clone was seen a few times. Generated by immunoSEQ multiplex PCR, the TCRdb table keeps only in-frame clones and is missing some. The sample consists of some 250,000 clones, 81% of them appearing once. The V gene end was trimmed by 7 bases and the J gene end by 4 bases; junction bases not matched to a gene: 10. The CDR3 contains 15 residues. CDR1 SGHRS and CDR2 YFSETQ come from the germline V gene. The source of this sequence is an elderly woman with COVID-19, enrolled during active disease. The J gene is TRBJ2-2, the V gene TRBV5-1, with TRBD1 matching 7 bases. Material for sequencing was peripheral blood. The CDR3 protein is CASQPGQQPTGELFF. The CDR3 nucleotides are TGCGCCAGCCAACCGGGACAGCAACCCACCGGGGAGCTGTTTTTT.